The rows below give T cell receptor beta chains drawn from one sample of a study of control samples from healthy donors and cancer patients. Libraries were prepared by immunoSEQ multiplex PCR; TCRdb keeps only in-frame clonotypes and omits some of them. The sample lists 100,000 to 150,000 clones, 87% occurring once. What was sequenced was blood. The origin of the receptors is a man aged 25-40 years in good health. Both conserved end residues are part of each CDR3. D genes are given only for firm matches. Expanded clones get a size class; other rows say once, few or many, or leave the size out.

j_call v_call clone_size d_call cdr3_nt cdr3_aa
TRBJ2-2 TRBV5-6 NA NA TGTGCCAGCAGCTTAATGGCACTGAACACCGGGGAGCTGTTTTTT CASSLMALNTGELFF
TRBJ1-1 TRBV29-1 NA NA TGCAGCGTTGCAGGGGAGAACACTGAAGCTTTCTTT CSVAGENTEAFF
TRBJ1-5 TRBV19 NA NA TGTGCCAGTAGTGGGGGAGGGAGCAATCAGCCCCAGCATTTT CASSGGGSNQPQHF
TRBJ1-1 TRBV30 NA TRBD1 TGTGCCTGGAGACAGGGGGCTGAGACTGAAGCTTTCTTT CAWRQGAETEAFF
TRBJ2-2 TRBV7-9 NA TRBD1 TGTGCCAGCAGCTTAGTTATTGGACAGGGGGCATCCAACACCGGGGAGCTGTTTTTT CASSLVIGQGASNTGELFF
TRBJ1-1 TRBV6-2/TRBV6-3 NA NA TGTGCCAGCAGTTTTCCGGGACGAGGAGGCCCTGAAGCTTTCTTT CASSFPGRGGPEAFF
TRBJ1-2 TRBV19 NA NA TGTGCCAGTAGTCTCGGGACTAACTATGGCTACACCTTC CASSLGTNYGYTF
TRBJ1-4 TRBV6-6 NA NA TGTGCCAGCAGTCTCCCTCCCGGGCCAGAGGATCGAATAGCTAATGAAAAACTGTTTTTT CASSLPPGPEDRIANEKLFF
TRBJ1-5 TRBV10-3 NA NA TGTGCCATCAGTGAAATGGGGGGCGCAGGCAATCAGCCCCAGCATTTT CAISEMGGAGNQPQHF
TRBJ1-1 TRBV18 NA NA TGTGCCAGCTCAACCGAGAGGAACACTGAAGCTTTCTTT CASSTERNTEAFF
TRBJ1-2 TRBV24-1 NA TRBD1 TGTGCCACCAGTGATTTCACGGGGACAGGCAACTATGGCTACACCTTC CATSDFTGTGNYGYTF
TRBJ1-3 TRBV18 NA TRBD1 TGTGCCAGCTCAATAGGACAGGGGTCTTCTGGAAACACCATATATTTT CASSIGQGSSGNTIYF
TRBJ2-1 TRBV6-6 NA NA TGTGCCAGCAATTTACTATACGAGCTTACTGAGCAGTTCTTC CASNLLYELTEQFF
TRBJ1-3 TRBV7-3 NA NA TGTGCCAGCAGCTTAATACATGGAAACACCATATATTTT CASSLIHGNTIYF
TRBJ2-5 TRBV7-7 NA TRBD1 TGTGCCAGCGGACAGGGGGCTCAAGAGACCCAGTACTTC CASGQGAQETQYF
TRBJ1-5 TRBV18 NA NA TGTGCCAGCTCACCCGGACAGAGCAATCAGCCCCAGCATTTT CASSPGQSNQPQHF
TRBJ2-2 TRBV11-3 NA TRBD1 TGTGCCAGCCGGACAGGGTCTTACACCGGGGAGCTGTTTTTT CASRTGSYTGELFF
TRBJ2-1 TRBV3-1/TRBV3-2 NA NA TGTGCCAGCAGCCAAGGGAGGGTACCCTACAATGAGCAGTTCTTC CASSQGRVPYNEQFF
TRBJ1-2 TRBV18 NA NA TGTGCCAGCTGGTCAAGATCGGACTATGGCTACACCTTC CASWSRSDYGYTF
TRBJ2-2 TRBV9 once NA TGTGCCAGCAGCGTAAGCAGGAACACCGGGGAGCTGTTTTTT CASSVSRNTGELFF
TRBJ1-2 TRBV7-2 NA NA TGTGCCAGCAGCTTAAAAGACGGCTATGGCTACACCTTC CASSLKDGYGYTF
TRBJ1-1 TRBV10-2 NA NA TGCGCCAGCTCTCAGACTCGGGTTGGAGGCACTGAAGCTTTCTTT CASSQTRVGGTEAFF
TRBJ2-2 TRBV10-3 NA NA TGTGCCATAGGCGACAAGGGGCAGGTCGGGGAGCTGTTTTTT CAIGDKGQVGELFF
TRBJ1-4 TRBV5-1 NA NA TGCGCCAGCAGCTTGGGTACAGCAACTAATGAAAAACTGTTTTTT CASSLGTATNEKLFF
TRBJ2-2 TRBV3-1/TRBV3-2 NA NA TGTGCCAGCAGATTCGGAGCCGGGGAGCTGTTTTTT CASRFGAGELFF
TRBJ2-3 TRBV18 NA NA TGTGCCAGCTCTCCGACGAGTGGGGGCGGCACAGATACGCAGTATTTT CASSPTSGGGTDTQYF
TRBJ1-1 TRBV7-2 NA NA TGTGCCAGCAGCCGGACCTGGGGGGGGACTGAAGCTTTCTTT CASSRTWGGTEAFF
TRBJ2-5 TRBV24-1 NA TRBD1 TGTGCCACCAGTGACACCGGGACAGGGGGTTCAGAGACCCAGTACTTC CATSDTGTGGSETQYF
TRBJ1-2 TRBV2 NA TRBD1 TGTGCCAGCAGTGGGACAGGAGGTTGGTATGGCTACACCTTC CASSGTGGWYGYTF
TRBJ1-1 TRBV18 NA NA TGTGCCAGCTCACCGGGACCATCGAACACTGAAGCTTTCTTT CASSPGPSNTEAFF
TRBJ2-1 TRBV29-1 once NA TGCAGCGTTAGTAGGGGCGCAAGGGATGAGCAGTTCTTC CSVSRGARDEQFF
TRBJ1-2 TRBV30 NA NA TGTGCCTGGAGGAAGGGACTTTCAGGGGGCTACACCTTC CAWRKGLSGGYTF
TRBJ1-2 TRBV4-1 medium-sized NA TGCGCCAGCAGCCAAGGTGGTACAGTTTCCAACTATGGCTACACCTTC CASSQGGTVSNYGYTF
TRBJ1-3 TRBV2 NA NA TGTGCCAGCAGGGGAGGTAAAGCGACTGGAAACACCATATATTTT CASRGGKATGNTIYF
TRBJ2-2 TRBV30 NA NA TGTGCCTGGAGTCGGGACTCCAACACCGGGGAGCTGTTTTTT CAWSRDSNTGELFF
TRBJ1-1 TRBV24-1 NA NA TGTGCCACCAGTGACCCGGGATCTCAGGAAGCTTTCTTT CATSDPGSQEAFF
TRBJ1-5 TRBV5-1 NA NA TGCGCCAGCAGCTTGGGGGGTCCAGGGGCCCAAGGTAGCAATCAGCCCCAGCATTTT CASSLGGPGAQGSNQPQHF
TRBJ1-5 TRBV27 NA NA TGTGCCAGCAGTACCTCCCCGGGGGGAAATCAGCCCCAGCATTTT CASSTSPGGNQPQHF
TRBJ2-3 TRBV24-1 NA TRBD2 TGTGCCACCAGTGATTTAGGCGGGGGGGCTCTAGATACGCAGTATTTT CATSDLGGGALDTQYF
TRBJ1-1 TRBV2 NA NA TGTGCCTCCTTTAAGGTGAACACTGAAGCTTTCTTT CASFKVNTEAFF
TRBJ1-2 TRBV13 once NA TGTGCCAGCAGCTTAAACGGTCTAGGGCAGCTCACCTATGGCTACACCTTC CASSLNGLGQLTYGYTF
TRBJ1-1 TRBV4-2 NA NA TGTGCCAGCAGCCAGGAGTGGCGACAAAACACTGAAGCTTTCTTT CASSQEWRQNTEAFF
TRBJ2-3 TRBV25-1 NA TRBD2 TGTGCCAGCAGTGGGACTAGCGGGGGGGTCCCAGATACGCAGTATTTT CASSGTSGGVPDTQYF
TRBJ1-1 TRBV9 once NA TGTGCCAGCAGCGGGACCGGGCCAGAAGCTTTCTTT CASSGTGPEAFF
TRBJ1-1 TRBV10-1 NA NA TGCGCCAGCAGCACAGGGAGTTTAAACACTGAAGCTTTCTTT CASSTGSLNTEAFF
TRBJ1-4 TRBV25-1 few NA TGTGCCAGCAGTGAATACGACTGGCCTGAAAAACTGTTTTTT CASSEYDWPEKLFF
TRBJ1-2 TRBV18 NA NA TGTGCCAGCTCACCAGGCGGGGCTGGTGGCTACACCTTC CASSPGGAGGYTF
TRBJ2-2 TRBV21-1 NA NA TGTGCCAGCAGCAAAGGAAAGGGTGAGACCGGGGAGCTGTTTTTT CASSKGKGETGELFF
TRBJ1-1 TRBV5-1 NA NA TGCGCCAGCAGCCTCAGGGGACTACCCGAAGCTTTCTTT CASSLRGLPEAFF
TRBJ1-6 TRBV5-1 NA NA TGCGCCAGCAGCTTGGCCCCGTCTAATTCACCCCTCCACTTT CASSLAPSNSPLHF
TRBJ1-1 TRBV27 NA NA TGTGCCAGCAGTTTATCCGCAGGAGTGAGCACTGAAGCTTTCTTT CASSLSAGVSTEAFF
TRBJ2-1 TRBV11-2 NA TRBD1 TGTGCCAGCAGCTTAGATGCGAGGGGGCGGATCAATGAGCAGTTCTTC CASSLDARGRINEQFF
TRBJ2-1 TRBV6-2/TRBV6-3 NA TRBD2 TGTGCCAGCAGTTACTCCAGGCTAGCGGGGTCCCCCTACAATGAGCAGTTCTTC CASSYSRLAGSPYNEQFF
TRBJ1-2 TRBV9 NA NA TGTGCCAGCAGCGTAGGTCACGGAGCTAACTATGGCTACACCTTC CASSVGHGANYGYTF
TRBJ2-3 TRBV4-1 NA NA TGCGCCAGCAGCCAAGCGGGACTCAGGATTTCAGATACGCAGTATTTT CASSQAGLRISDTQYF
TRBJ1-6 TRBV9 NA NA TGTGCCAGCAGCGTAGGGCTAGATGGTGGTTCACCCCTCCACTTT CASSVGLDGGSPLHF
TRBJ2-6 TRBV30 once NA TGTGCCTGGAGTGCGGTCTCTGGGGCCAACGTCCTGACTTTC CAWSAVSGANVLTF